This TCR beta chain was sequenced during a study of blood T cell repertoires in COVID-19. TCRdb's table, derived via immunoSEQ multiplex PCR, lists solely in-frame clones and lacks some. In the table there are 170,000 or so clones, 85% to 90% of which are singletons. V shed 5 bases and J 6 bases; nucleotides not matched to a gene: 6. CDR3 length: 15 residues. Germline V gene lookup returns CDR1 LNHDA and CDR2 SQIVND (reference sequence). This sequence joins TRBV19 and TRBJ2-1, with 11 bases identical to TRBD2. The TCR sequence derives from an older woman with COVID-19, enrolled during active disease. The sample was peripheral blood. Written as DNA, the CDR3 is TGTGCCAGTAGTTCACTAGCGGGAGCGACCAATGAGCAGTTCTTC. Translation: CASSSLAGATNEQFF.